These T cell receptor beta chains were read from a single sample in a study of CD8 T cells in Susac syndrome. MiXCR, applied by TCRdb to the immunoSEQ multiplex PCR reads, yields one record per CDR3 protein. In the table there are 210,000 or so distinct CDR3 sequences, approximately 94% of which are singletons. Sequenced: CD4+ T cells from PBMCs. The receptors stem from a human donor with Susac syndrome. Both conserved end residues are part of each CDR3. A D gene is named only where the DNA matches it firmly. Rows may omit the clone size; those that give it use once, few, many or a size class.

V gene,D gene,J gene,clone size,CDR3 DNA,CDR3 protein
TRBV24-1,.,TRBJ2-2,.,TGTGCCACCAGTGAGCGAACTGGGGAGCTGTTTTTT,CATSERTGELFF
TRBV6-2/TRBV6-3,.,TRBJ2-7,.,TGTGCCAGCAGGCCCCCGGGACATGAAAGCTACGAGCAGTACTTC,CASRPPGHESYEQYF
TRBV25-1,TRBD1,TRBJ1-1,.,TGTGCCAGCAGTGAGACAGGGGGCGTTAATGAAGCTTTCTTT,CASSETGGVNEAFF
TRBV7-2,.,TRBJ2-7,.,TGTGCCAGCAGCCCCCGGTCGGGGGGCCGGAAAGAGCAGTACTTC,CASSPRSGGRKEQYF
TRBV19,.,TRBJ1-1,.,TGTGCCAGTAGTACAAGAATGAACACTGAAGCTTTCTTT,CASSTRMNTEAFF
TRBV25-1,TRBD2,TRBJ2-1,.,TGTGCCAGCAGTCCGACTAGCGGGGGGGGTTACAATGAGCAGTTCTTC,CASSPTSGGGYNEQFF
TRBV4-3,.,TRBJ1-4,.,TGCGCCAGCAGCCAAGGGTTTGGAGCGTACGAAAAACTGTTTTTT,CASSQGFGAYEKLFF
TRBV15,.,TRBJ2-2,.,TGTGCCACCAGCAGAGATCCAGAGTCCGGGGAGCTGTTTTTT,CATSRDPESGELFF
TRBV25-1,.,TRBJ1-2,.,TGTGCCAGCAGTGACAGTTTTGGCTACACCTTC,CASSDSFGYTF
TRBV7-9,.,TRBJ1-5,.,TGTGCCAGCAGCTCATACCTAGGGATCGGGGAAGGGCCCCAGCATTTT,CASSSYLGIGEGPQHF
TRBV6-5,.,TRBJ1-6,.,TGTGCCAGCAGTCCTGCCCCGGATTCACCCCTCCACTTT,CASSPAPDSPLHF
TRBV30,.,TRBJ1-3,.,TGTGCCTGGGCCCCCGGGGACTCTGGAAACACCATATATTTT,CAWAPGDSGNTIYF
TRBV4-1,.,TRBJ1-4,.,TGCGCCAGCAGCCAAGATCCCGGAAAACTGTTTTTT,CASSQDPGKLFF
TRBV14,.,TRBJ2-7,.,TGTGCCAGCAGCCAAGTGGGGCCGTGGGAGCAGTACTTC,CASSQVGPWEQYF
TRBV20-1,TRBD1,TRBJ1-2,.,TGCAGTGCTGTTGGACAGGGGATTGACTATGGCTACACCTTC,CSAVGQGIDYGYTF
TRBV30,.,TRBJ2-7,.,TGTGCCGGGGAGGGGGGTGTCTCCGAGCAGTACTTC,CAGEGGVSEQYF
TRBV3-1,TRBD1,TRBJ1-1,.,TGTGCCAGCAGCCGAAGGGACAGGGATATCTCCTTT,CASSRRDRDISF
TRBV20-1,TRBD2,TRBJ2-3,.,TGCAGTGCTAGTGGTGGGACTAGCGGGGGGGCTAGCACAGATACGCAGTATTTT,CSASGGTSGGASTDTQYF
TRBV7-8,.,TRBJ1-1,.,TGTGCCAGCAGCTTATTCAGAGGGGAAGACACTGAAGCTTTCTTT,CASSLFRGEDTEAFF
TRBV5-6,.,TRBJ2-7,.,TGTGCCAGCAGCGGAAAGTGGAGGCGAACCTACGAGCAGTACTTC,CASSGKWRRTYEQYF
TRBV18,TRBD1,TRBJ1-2,.,TGTGCCAGCTCGGACAGGGATGGCTACACCTTC,CASSDRDGYTF
TRBV28,TRBD1,TRBJ1-4,once,TGTGCCAGCACCTCCCCTACAGGGGGCCATGAAAAACTGTTTTTT,CASTSPTGGHEKLFF
TRBV5-6,TRBD1,TRBJ1-2,once,TGTGCCAGCAGCTTCCTAGGACAGGGGAAGTATGGCTACACCTTC,CASSFLGQGKYGYTF
TRBV11-2,.,TRBJ2-6,.,TGTGCCAGCAGCTTAAGGGGAGACGGGGCCAACGTCCTGACTTTC,CASSLRGDGANVLTF
TRBV20-1,.,TRBJ1-2,.,TGCAGTGCTAGAACAGGGCACGATGGCTACACCTTC,CSARTGHDGYTF
TRBV20-1,TRBD2,TRBJ2-7,.,TGCAGTGCTCGGCTAGCGGGGATCTCCTACGAGCAGTACTTC,CSARLAGISYEQYF
TRBV5-5,.,TRBJ2-2,.,TGTGCCAGCAGCTTGGCGGGGATAGGAACCGGGGAGCTGTTTTTT,CASSLAGIGTGELFF
TRBV18,.,TRBJ1-4,.,TGTGCCAGCTCGACATCGCTGGGTGAAAAACTGTTTTTT,CASSTSLGEKLFF
TRBV6-1,.,TRBJ1-5,.,TGTGCCAGCAGTGAAGGAGGGGCGAAACGTCAGCCCCAGCATTTT,CASSEGGAKRQPQHF
TRBV5-1,.,TRBJ2-7,.,TGCGCCAGCAGCTCGGGGCAGGGTAGCGGCTACGAGCAGTACTTC,CASSSGQGSGYEQYF
TRBV9,.,TRBJ2-2,.,TGTGCCAGCACCCCGCAGGGGTTTTACACCGGGGAGCTGTTTTTT,CASTPQGFYTGELFF
TRBV2,TRBD1,TRBJ2-1,.,TGTGCCAGCCGGGGCAGGGGGTCCTACAATGAGCAGTTCTTC,CASRGRGSYNEQFF